This passage covers 2 T cell receptor beta chains from one sample sequenced in a study of brain T cells in children with intractable seizures. Profiled with immunoSEQ multiplex PCR; TCRdb holds only in-frame clones, not every one. This table has hundreds of thousands of clones, approximately 93% appearing once. This sample's time point: blood from clinic visit 5 months post-surgery; TSC patient then seizure free. The specimen was peripheral blood, collected more than 4 months after surgery. Source of these receptors: a boy under two years old with tuberous sclerosis and intractable seizures.

The chain is built from TRBV7-9 and TRBJ2-1; weak D call: TRBD2 (7 bases). Between the trimmed V and J ends, which lost 3 bases and 0 bases, there was a span of 18 bases. The germline CDR1 and CDR2 sequences are SEHNR and FQNEAQ (reference sequence). The CDR3 runs to 18 residues. The CDR3 DNA reads TGTGCCAGCAGCTTTAAGGGGGGGATTTTGAGCTCCTACAATGAGCAGTTCTTC. It is translated as CASSFKGGILSSYNEQFF.

The chain links TRBV6-1 to TRBJ2-3, with TRBD2 identical over 10 bases. CDR1 is MNHNS, CDR2 SASEGT, per germline. CDR3 length equals 15 residues. V was clipped by 2 bases and J by 5 bases; unmatched bases: 4. The CDR3 reads CASSEQRGGQDTQYF. In DNA, the CDR3 is TGTGCCAGCAGTGAACAGCGGGGGGGTCAAGATACGCAGTATTTT.